This T cell receptor beta chain was obtained from a study of cytomegalovirus exposure and HLA in healthy donors. Whole-study results and caveats: Researchers reported that a few CMV-associated chains were confirmed in vitro as CMV antigen-specific. A later look showed TCR association rates differing by HLA locus, highest for DRB1 and lowest for HLA-C. A later analysis reportedly found that, within productive TCRs, an Asian-associated ancestry cluster had fewer N-insertions than the mean observed across the roughly 670 donors. Being productive about 90% or about 30% of the time was typical of most TCR beta V segments in an earlier analysis.

PCR was performed using 60 Vbeta and 13 Jbeta primers. The table came from immunoSEQ multiplex PCR; TCRdb's copy has only in-frame clones and leaves some out. Of roughly 150,000 clones listed, approximately 80% are singletons. With 6 bases clipped from V and 4 bases from J, the junction kept 5 bases outside the gene matches. Germline CDR1 MDHEN, CDR2 SYDVKM. This CDR3 has 15 residues. Concerning this clone itself: Its antigen is not identified. This sample includes further DNA sequences coding for the same CDR3.

This rearrangement joins TRBV28 to TRBJ1-5; 11 bases are a match to TRBD1. The receptor was isolated from a young woman in good health and CMV-seronegative. Specimen: PBMCs. In DNA form, the CDR3 reads TGTGCCAGCAGCCCCGGGACAGGGGGTAATCAGCCCCAGCATTTT. The encoded protein is CASSPGTGGNQPQHF.